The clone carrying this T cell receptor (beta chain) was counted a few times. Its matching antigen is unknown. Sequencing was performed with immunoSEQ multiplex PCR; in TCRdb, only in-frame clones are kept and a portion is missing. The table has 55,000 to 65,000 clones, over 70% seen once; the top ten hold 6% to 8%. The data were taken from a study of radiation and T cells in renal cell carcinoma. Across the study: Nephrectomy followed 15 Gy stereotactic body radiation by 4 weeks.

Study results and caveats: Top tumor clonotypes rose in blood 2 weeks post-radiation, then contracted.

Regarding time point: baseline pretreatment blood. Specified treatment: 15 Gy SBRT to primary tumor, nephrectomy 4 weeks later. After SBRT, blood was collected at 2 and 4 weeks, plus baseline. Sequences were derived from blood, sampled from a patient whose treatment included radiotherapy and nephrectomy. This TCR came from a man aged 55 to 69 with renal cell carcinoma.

CDR3 sequence (DNA): TGCGCCAGCAGCGAAGGACTAGCGGGAGGGTGGACAGATACGCAGTATTTT. Translating gives CASSEGLAGGWTDTQYF. The V call is TRBV5-1, the J call TRBJ2-3; 15 bases agree with TRBD2. The V segment lost 4 bases and the J segment 3 bases; nucleotides outside the gene matches: 6. This CDR3 is 17 amino acids long. The germline V gene has CDR1 SGHRS and CDR2 YFSETQ.